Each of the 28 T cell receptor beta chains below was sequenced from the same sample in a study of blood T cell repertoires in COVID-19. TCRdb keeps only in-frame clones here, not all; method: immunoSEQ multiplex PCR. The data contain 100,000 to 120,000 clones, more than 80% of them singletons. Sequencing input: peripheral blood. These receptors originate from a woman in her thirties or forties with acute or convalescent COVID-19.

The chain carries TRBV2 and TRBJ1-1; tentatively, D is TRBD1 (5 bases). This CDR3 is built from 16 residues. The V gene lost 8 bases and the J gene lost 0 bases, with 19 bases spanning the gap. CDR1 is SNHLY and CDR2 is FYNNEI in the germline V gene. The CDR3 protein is CASPGERQQMNTEAFF. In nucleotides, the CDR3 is TGTGCCAGCCCCGGAGAGCGACAGCAAATGAACACTGAAGCTTTCTTT.

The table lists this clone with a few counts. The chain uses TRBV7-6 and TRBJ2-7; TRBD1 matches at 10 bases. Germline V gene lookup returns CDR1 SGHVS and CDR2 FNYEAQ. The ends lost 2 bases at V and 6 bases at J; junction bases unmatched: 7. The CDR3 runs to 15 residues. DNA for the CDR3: TGTGCCAGCAGCTTACCCGGACAGGGGGTGAGCGAGCAGTACTTC. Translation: CASSLPGQGVSEQYF. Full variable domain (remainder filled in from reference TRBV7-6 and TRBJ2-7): GAGVSQSPRYKVTKRGQDVALRCDPISGHVSLYWYRQALGQGPEFLTYFNYEAQQDKSGLPNDRFSAERPEGSISTLTIQRTEQRDSAMYRCASSLPGQGVSEQYFGPGTRLTVT.

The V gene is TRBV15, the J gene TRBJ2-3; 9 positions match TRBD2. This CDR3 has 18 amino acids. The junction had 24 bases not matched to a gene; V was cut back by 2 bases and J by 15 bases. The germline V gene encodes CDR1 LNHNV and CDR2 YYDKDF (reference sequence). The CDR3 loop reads CATSRSQENSGGPPNGYF. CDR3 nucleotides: TGTGCCACCAGCAGATCGCAAGAAAATAGCGGGGGCCCCCCTAACGGATATTTT.

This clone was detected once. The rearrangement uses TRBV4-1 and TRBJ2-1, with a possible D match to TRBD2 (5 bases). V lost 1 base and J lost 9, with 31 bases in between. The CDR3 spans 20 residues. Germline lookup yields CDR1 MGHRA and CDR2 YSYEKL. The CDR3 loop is CASSQVSKEVGSHRLIEQFF. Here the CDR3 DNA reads TGCGCCAGCAGCCAAGTTTCTAAAGAAGTTGGGAGCCATAGGTTGATTGAGCAGTTCTTC.

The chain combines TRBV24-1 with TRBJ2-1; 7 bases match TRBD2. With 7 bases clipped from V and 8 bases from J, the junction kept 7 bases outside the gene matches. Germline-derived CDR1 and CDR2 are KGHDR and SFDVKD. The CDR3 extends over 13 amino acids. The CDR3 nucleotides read TGTGCCACCAGCGGCGGGAGTCTGGATGAGCAGTTCTTC. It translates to CATSGGSLDEQFF.

CDR3 sequence reads: CASSYAGTGGAYYEQYF. The CDR3 nucleotides read TGTGCCAGCAGCTACGCCGGGACAGGGGGCGCATACTACGAGCAGTACTTC. The gene calls are TRBV7-9 and TRBJ2-7, with 12 bases lining up with TRBD1. V lost 4 bases to trimming and J lost 3 bases; unmatched junction nucleotides: 10. CDR3 length: 17 amino acids. Germline V CDR1 and CDR2: SEHNR, FQNEAQ (reference sequence).

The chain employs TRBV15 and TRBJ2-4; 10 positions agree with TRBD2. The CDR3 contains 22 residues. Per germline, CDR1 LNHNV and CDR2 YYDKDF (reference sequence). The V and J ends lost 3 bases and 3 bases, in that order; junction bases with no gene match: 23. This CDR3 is CATSRTGTEGERGGLVKNIQYF. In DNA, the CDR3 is TGTGCCACCAGCAGGACCGGGACGGAAGGGGAGCGGGGGGGCCTTGTCAAAAACATTCAGTACTTC.

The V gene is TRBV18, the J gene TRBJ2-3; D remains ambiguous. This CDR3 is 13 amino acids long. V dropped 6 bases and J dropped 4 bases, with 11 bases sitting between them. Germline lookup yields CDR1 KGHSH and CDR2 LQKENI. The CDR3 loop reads CASSLTTPDTQYF. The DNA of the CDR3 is TGTGCCAGCTCCCTTACTACGCCAGATACGCAGTATTTT.

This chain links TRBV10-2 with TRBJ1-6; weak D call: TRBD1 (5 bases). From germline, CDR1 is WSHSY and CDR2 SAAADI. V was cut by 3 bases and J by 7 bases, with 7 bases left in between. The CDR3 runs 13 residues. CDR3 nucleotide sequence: TGCGCCAGCAGTGACGGGGGGAATTCACCCCTCCACTTT. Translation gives CASSDGGNSPLHF.

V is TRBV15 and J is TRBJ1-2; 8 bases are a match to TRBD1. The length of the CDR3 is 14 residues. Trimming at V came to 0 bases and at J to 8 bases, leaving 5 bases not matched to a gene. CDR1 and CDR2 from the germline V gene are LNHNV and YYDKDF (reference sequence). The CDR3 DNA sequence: TGTGCCACCAGCAGAGAGGACAGGGTGGAAGGCTACACCTTC. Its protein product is CATSREDRVEGYTF.

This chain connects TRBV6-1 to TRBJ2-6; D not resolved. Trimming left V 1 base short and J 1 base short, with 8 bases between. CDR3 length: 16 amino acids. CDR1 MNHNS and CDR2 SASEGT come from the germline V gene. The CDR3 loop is CASSEGHGSGANVLTF. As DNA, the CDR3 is TGTGCCAGCAGTGAAGGACACGGTTCTGGGGCCAACGTCCTGACTTTC.

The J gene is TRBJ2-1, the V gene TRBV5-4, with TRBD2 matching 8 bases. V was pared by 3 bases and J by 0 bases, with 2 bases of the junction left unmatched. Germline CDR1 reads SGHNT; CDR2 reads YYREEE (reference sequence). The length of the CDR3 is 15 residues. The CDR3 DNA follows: TGTGCCAGCAGCTCGGGGGGGAGCTCCTACAATGAGCAGTTCTTC. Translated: CASSSGGSSYNEQFF.

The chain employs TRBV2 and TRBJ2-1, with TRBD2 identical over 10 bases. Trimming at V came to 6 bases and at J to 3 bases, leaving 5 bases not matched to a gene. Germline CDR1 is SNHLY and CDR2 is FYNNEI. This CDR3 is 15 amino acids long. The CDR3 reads CASRPGTSVYNEQFF. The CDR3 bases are TGTGCCAGCAGGCCCGGGACTAGCGTCTACAATGAGCAGTTCTTC.

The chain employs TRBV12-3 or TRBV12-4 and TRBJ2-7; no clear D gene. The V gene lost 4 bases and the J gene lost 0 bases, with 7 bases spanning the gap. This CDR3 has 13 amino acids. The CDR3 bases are TGTGCCAGCAGTTCCAGAAACTCCTACGAGCAGTACTTC. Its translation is CASSSRNSYEQYF.

The CDR3 sequence: CASSRRTVQETQYF. The CDR3 bases are TGTGCCAGCAGCCGTAGGACTGTCCAAGAGACCCAGTACTTC. The chain employs TRBV7-8 and TRBJ2-5, with a weak D call TRBD2 (5 bases). Germline V CDR1 and CDR2: SGHVS, FQNEAQ. Deletions cut 5 bases from V and 1 base from J, with 11 bases between. This CDR3 has 14 residues.

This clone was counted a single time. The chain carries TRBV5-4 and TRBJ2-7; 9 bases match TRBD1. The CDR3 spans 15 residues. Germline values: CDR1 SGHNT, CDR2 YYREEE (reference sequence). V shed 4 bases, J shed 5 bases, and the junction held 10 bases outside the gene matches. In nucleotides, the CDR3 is TGTGCCAGCAGCCATACAGGGGGCCCGGGCAACGAGCAGTACTTC. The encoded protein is CASSHTGGPGNEQYF.

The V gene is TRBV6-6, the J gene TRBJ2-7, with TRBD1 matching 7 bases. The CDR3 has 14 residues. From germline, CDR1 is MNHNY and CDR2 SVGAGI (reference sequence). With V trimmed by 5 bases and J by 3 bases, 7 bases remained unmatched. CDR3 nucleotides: TGTGCCAGCAGTCGACAGGGTTGGCGCTACGAGCAGTACTTC. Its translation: CASSRQGWRYEQYF.

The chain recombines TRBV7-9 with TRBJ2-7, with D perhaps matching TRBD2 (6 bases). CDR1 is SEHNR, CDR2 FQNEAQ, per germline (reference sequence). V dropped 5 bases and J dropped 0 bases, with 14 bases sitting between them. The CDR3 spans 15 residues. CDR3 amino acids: CASSQFSGSSYEQYF. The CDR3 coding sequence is TGTGCCAGCAGCCAATTTAGCGGTAGCTCCTACGAGCAGTACTTC. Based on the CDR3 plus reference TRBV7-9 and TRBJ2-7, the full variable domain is DTGVSQNPRHKITKRGQNVTFRCDPISEHNRLYWYRQTLGQGPEFLTYFQNEAQLEKSRLLSDRFSAERPKGSFSTLEIQRTEQGDSAMYLCASSQFSGSSYEQYFGPGTRLTVT.

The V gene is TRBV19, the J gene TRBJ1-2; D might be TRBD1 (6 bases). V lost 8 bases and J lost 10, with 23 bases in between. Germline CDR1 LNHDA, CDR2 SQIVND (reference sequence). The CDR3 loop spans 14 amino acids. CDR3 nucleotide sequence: TGTGCCAGTCGCGCGAACAGGGAGCCTTTTGTCTACACCTTC. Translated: CASRANREPFVYTF.

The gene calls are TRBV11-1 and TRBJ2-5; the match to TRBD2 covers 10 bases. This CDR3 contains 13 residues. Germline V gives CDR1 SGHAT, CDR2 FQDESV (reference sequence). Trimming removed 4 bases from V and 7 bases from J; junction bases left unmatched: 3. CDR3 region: CASSSSGGVTQYF. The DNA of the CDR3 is TGTGCCAGCAGCTCTAGCGGGGGTGTGACCCAGTACTTC.

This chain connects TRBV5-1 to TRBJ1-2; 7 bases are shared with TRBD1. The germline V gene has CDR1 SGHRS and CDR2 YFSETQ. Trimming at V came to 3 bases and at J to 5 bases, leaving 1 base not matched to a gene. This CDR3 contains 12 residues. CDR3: CASSWGQYGYTF. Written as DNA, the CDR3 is TGCGCCAGCAGCTGGGGACAGTATGGCTACACCTTC.

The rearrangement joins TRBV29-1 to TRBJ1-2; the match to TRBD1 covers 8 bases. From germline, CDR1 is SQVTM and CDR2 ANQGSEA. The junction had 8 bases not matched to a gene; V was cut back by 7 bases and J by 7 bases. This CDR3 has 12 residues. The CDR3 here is CSAHMTGAGYTF. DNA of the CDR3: TGCAGCGCGCATATGACAGGGGCTGGCTACACCTTC.

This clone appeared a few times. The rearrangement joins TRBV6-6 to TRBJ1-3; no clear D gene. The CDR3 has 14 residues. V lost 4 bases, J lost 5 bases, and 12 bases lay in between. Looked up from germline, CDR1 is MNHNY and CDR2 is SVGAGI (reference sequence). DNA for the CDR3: TGTGCCAGCAGTTCAAGCGGGAATCGAAACACCATATATTTT. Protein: CASSSSGNRNTIYF.

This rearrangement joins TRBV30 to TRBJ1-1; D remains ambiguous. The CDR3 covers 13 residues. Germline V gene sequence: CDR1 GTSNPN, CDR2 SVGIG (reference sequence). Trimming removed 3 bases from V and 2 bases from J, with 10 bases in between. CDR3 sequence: CAWRQKSNTEAFF. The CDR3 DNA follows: TGTGCCTGGAGACAGAAGTCCAACACTGAAGCTTTCTTT.

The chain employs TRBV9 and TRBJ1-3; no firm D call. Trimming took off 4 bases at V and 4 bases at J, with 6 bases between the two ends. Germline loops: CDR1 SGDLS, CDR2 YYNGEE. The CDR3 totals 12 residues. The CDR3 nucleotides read TGTGCCAGCAGCCTCCAGGGAAACACCATATATTTT. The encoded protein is CASSLQGNTIYF.

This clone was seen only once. CDR3 coding DNA: TGCGCCAGCAGCTTGACCAGGAACACTGAAGCTTTCTTT. This sequence encodes CASSLTRNTEAFF. This rearrangement joins TRBV5-1 to TRBJ1-1; no reliable D call. With 1 base removed from V and 1 base from J, the gap between germline ends came to 5 bases. CDR3 length equals 13 residues. Germline CDR1 and CDR2: SGHRS and YFSETQ.

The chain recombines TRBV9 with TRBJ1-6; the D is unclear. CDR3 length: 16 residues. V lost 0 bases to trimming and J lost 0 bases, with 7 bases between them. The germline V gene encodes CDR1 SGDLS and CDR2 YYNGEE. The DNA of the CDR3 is TGTGCCAGCAGCGTAGATAGGAGCTCCTATAATTCACCCCTCCACTTT. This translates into CASSVDRSSYNSPLHF.

The CDR3 bases are TGCGCCAGCAGCCAAGTTGGCGGATCTACAGATACGCAGTATTTT. It specifies CASSQVGGSTDTQYF. This chain joins TRBV4-1 and TRBJ2-3; D gene ambiguous. Trimming pared 1 base from V and 3 bases from J, leaving 11 bases between. The CDR3 loop spans 15 amino acids. Germline assignment: CDR1 MGHRA and CDR2 YSYEKL.